This TCR beta chain comes out of a study of blood T cell repertoires in COVID-19. As for the study in general: Acute and convalescent COVID-19 specimens originated in the United States, Italy and Spain.

V lost 4 bases and J lost 7, with 16 bases in between. The CDR3 has 14 residues. The germline CDR1 and CDR2 sequences are SGHAT and FQNNGV. Notes on this clone: Other DNA variants within this sample encode the same CDR3.

TCRdb's table, derived via immunoSEQ multiplex PCR, lists solely in-frame clones and lacks some. The sample yields some 290,000 clones, 70% to 90% seen once. This sequence was found in a man in his 60s who had recovered from COVID-19. The sample comprised peripheral blood. The gene calls are TRBV11-2 and TRBJ1-2, with D possibly TRBD1 on 6 matching bases. CDR3: CASSSTQGRGGYTF. The CDR3 nucleotides are TGTGCCAGCAGCTCAACACAGGGCCGCGGTGGCTACACCTTC. The full variable domain, rest sourced from reference TRBV11-2 and TRBJ1-2, is EAGVAQSPRYKIIEKRQSVAFWCNPISGHATLYWYQQILGQGPKLLIQFQNNGVVDDSQLPKDRFSAERLKGVDSTLKIQPAKLEDSAVYLCASSSTQGRGGYTFGSGTRLTVV.